Below are 7 T cell receptor beta chains sequenced from a single sample in a study of cytomegalovirus exposure and HLA in healthy donors. PCR was performed using 60 Vbeta and 13 Jbeta primers. TCRdb keeps only in-frame clones here, not all; method: immunoSEQ multiplex PCR. The data show 95,000 or so clones, 81% seen once. The sample was PBMCs. The source of these receptors is a woman in her 70s in good health and CMV-seropositive.

This chain connects TRBV6-5 to TRBJ1-5; TRBD1 might be the D (5 bases). The CDR3 consists of 14 residues. V lost 8 bases and J 7 bases, leaving 18 bases between the germline ends. Germline CDR1 MNHEY, CDR2 SVGAGI. CDR3 amino acids: CASDGRGWEQPQHF. In DNA, the CDR3 is TGTGCCAGCGACGGAAGGGGCTGGGAACAGCCCCAGCATTTT.

The chain joins TRBV20-1 to TRBJ2-2; TRBD1 might be the D (6 bases). The CDR3 runs to 11 residues. V shed 7 bases and J shed 6 bases, with 9 bases lying between them. Germline CDR1 is DFQATT and CDR2 is SNEGSKA (reference sequence). The DNA for the CDR3 is TGCAGTGTTGCAGGGGCCGGGGAGCTGTTTTTT. Amino acid sequence: CSVAGAGELFF.

The chain has TRBV7-9 and TRBJ1-1; D remains ambiguous. CDR3 length: 13 amino acids. The V gene lost 5 bases and the J gene lost 3 bases, with 10 bases spanning the gap. The V gene's germline CDR1 is SEHNR and CDR2 FQNEAQ (reference sequence). CDR3 in DNA: TGTGCCAGCAGCGCGAGGGTGTACACTGAAGCTTTCTTT. The encoded protein is CASSARVYTEAFF.

The rearrangement joins TRBV30 to TRBJ1-3; the D is unclear. Germline V lookup: CDR1 GTSNPN, CDR2 SVGIG (reference sequence). The CDR3 loop spans 19 amino acids. Trimming removed 4 bases from V and 2 bases from J, with 27 bases in between. The CDR3 DNA is TGTGCCTGGATCCCTGCCACAGCTAGCCTAGACTGGACTGGAAACACCATATATTTT. Translating it yields CAWIPATASLDWTGNTIYF.

About this clone: Other DNA sequences in the sample encode the same CDR3. The chain is built from TRBV4-2 and TRBJ1-3; tentative D call: TRBD1 (5 bases). With 6 bases removed from V and 0 bases from J, the gap between germline ends came to 24 bases. The V gene's germline CDR1 is LGHNA and CDR2 YNFKEQ. This CDR3 spans 19 amino acids. The CDR3 spells CASSAPGGRGQSSGNTIYF. The CDR3 region has the DNA TGTGCCAGCAGTGCCCCGGGAGGCCGTGGACAAAGCTCTGGAAACACCATATATTTT.

This chain links TRBV10-3 with TRBJ1-2; the D gene is possibly TRBD1 (6 bases). This CDR3 is 14 amino acids long. Germline V gene lookup returns CDR1 ENHRY and CDR2 SYGVKD. V was shortened by 1 base and J by 8 bases, with 14 bases between the two germline ends. This CDR3 is CAISELGQGYGYTF. Here the CDR3 DNA reads TGTGCCATCAGTGAGTTAGGCCAGGGGTACGGCTACACCTTC.

The rearrangement links TRBV5-6 to TRBJ1-6; D is perhaps TRBD1 (5 bases). Trimming stripped 2 bases from V and 11 bases from J, with 17 bases between. Germline lookup yields CDR1 SGHDT and CDR2 YYEEEE. This CDR3 comprises 15 residues. CDR3 DNA sequence: TGTGCCAGCAGCTTTTTCGGGGGGAAGAGGACACCCCTCCACTTT. Encoded protein: CASSFFGGKRTPLHF.